The rows below give T cell receptor beta chains drawn from one sample of a study of cytomegalovirus exposure and HLA in healthy donors. Method: immunoSEQ multiplex PCR; TCRdb's copy keeps in-frame clones and lacks some. The sample carries 60,000 to 65,000 clones, roughly 70% recorded once. Sequencing was done on a sample of PBMCs. These receptors all stem from a man in his fifties or sixties in good health and CMV-seropositive. Each CDR3 is given with its conserved first and last residue. Each record gives: D gene, J gene, V gene, clone size, CDR3 DNA, CDR3 protein. A D gene is named only where the DNA matches it firmly. A clone size is listed for some rows: how often the clone was seen (once, few, many), or a class if it is expanded.

>.|TRBJ2-3|TRBV4-2|few
TGTGCCAGCAGCCAAGGGAACGGGGGAGGAGATACGCAGTATTTT
CASSQGNGGGDTQYF
>.|TRBJ1-2|TRBV10-3|once
TGTGCCATCAGTGAGCCCGACAGAGCCGACTATGGCTACACCTTC
CAISEPDRADYGYTF
>TRBD2|TRBJ2-1|TRBV10-2|few
TGCGCCAGCACCTCAAGCGGGGTAGCCTACAATGAGCAGTTCTTC
CASTSSGVAYNEQFF
>.|TRBJ1-2|TRBV7-9|.
TGTGCCAGCAGCCCACCAGGGACTTGGGCAGTAGGGGGCTACACCTTC
CASSPPGTWAVGGYTF
>TRBD1|TRBJ2-1|TRBV4-1|.
TGCGCCAGCAGCCAACTGGGCACCAGGGACAGGGGCTCTTTCTTC
CASSQLGTRDRGSFF
>.|TRBJ2-2|TRBV7-3|.
TGTGCCAGCAGCCAAGGGGCCTCGGCGAACACCGGGGAGCTGTTTTTT
CASSQGASANTGELFF
>.|TRBJ2-2|TRBV4-3|.
TGCGCCAGCAGCCAAGATCTCGGGACTTACACCGGGGAGCTGTTTTTT
CASSQDLGTYTGELFF
>.|TRBJ1-2|TRBV30|.
TGTGCCTGGAGCGGGACACAGGGCGGCTACACCTTC
CAWSGTQGGYTF
>.|TRBJ2-3|TRBV5-1|few
TGCGCCAGCAGCTTGAGCTTGAGAGATACGCAGTATTTT
CASSLSLRDTQYF
>.|TRBJ1-1|TRBV28|.
TGTGCCAGCAGTTTAGGGCTGATCTCAGCTTTCTTT
CASSLGLISAFF
>TRBD2|TRBJ2-7|TRBV5-1|.
TGCGCCAGCAGCTTGTGGCGGGAGGCTAACTACGAGCAGTACTTC
CASSLWREANYEQYF
>.|TRBJ1-2|TRBV18|.
TGTGCCAGCTCACCAGTCAGGGAAGGTGTCTACACCTTC
CASSPVREGVYTF
>TRBD1|TRBJ1-1|TRBV30|few
TGTGCCTGGAATAAGGGACAGATGAACACTGAAGCTTTCTTT
CAWNKGQMNTEAFF
>.|TRBJ1-5|TRBV5-1|.
TGCGCCAGCAGCTCTGGTGAGGGTTGGGGCAATCAGCCCCAGCATTTT
CASSSGEGWGNQPQHF
>TRBD1|TRBJ2-2|TRBV18|.
TGTGCCAGCTCAGTTGAGACAGGGGGCGCCGGCGGGGAGCTGTTTTTT
CASSVETGGAGGELFF
>TRBD1|TRBJ1-5|TRBV18|.
TGTGCCAGCTCACTAGACAGGGATCAGCCCCAGCATTTT
CASSLDRDQPQHF
>TRBD2|TRBJ2-3|TRBV27|.
TGTGCCAGCAGTTTATCGGGACTAGCGGTATGGGGCACAGATACGCAGTATTTT
CASSLSGLAVWGTDTQYF
>.|TRBJ2-2|TRBV30|.
TGTGCCTGGAGTCTTGGAGGGGCTCACGGGGAGCTGTTTTTT
CAWSLGGAHGELFF
>.|TRBJ1-2|TRBV28|.
TGTGCCAGCAGGATAGGGGCCTGGGATGGCTACACCTTC
CASRIGAWDGYTF
>TRBD1|TRBJ2-7|TRBV4-1|few
TGCGCCAGCAGCCAAGACGGACAGGCCTTCGAGCAGTACTTC
CASSQDGQAFEQYF
>.|TRBJ1-2|TRBV6-1|.
TGTGCCAGCACTTTACTGTTCCTAGCTAACTATGGCTACACCTTC
CASTLLFLANYGYTF
>.|TRBJ2-7|TRBV27|once
TGTGCCAGCAGAAAGGACGGGAGCTACGAGCAGTACTTC
CASRKDGSYEQYF
>TRBD1|TRBJ2-5|TRBV28|medium-sized
TGTGCCAGCAGTTCCATACAGGGGGCTGGGGAGACCCAGTACTTC
CASSSIQGAGETQYF
>.|TRBJ2-7|TRBV21-1|.
TGTGCCAGCATCCCGACCCAACTAGCGGGGGGGCTCGAGCAGTACTTC
CASIPTQLAGGLEQYF
>TRBD1|TRBJ2-7|TRBV6-5|few
TGTGCCAGCAGAATGGGACAGGGGGTTACCTACGAGCAGTACTTC
CASRMGQGVTYEQYF
>.|TRBJ1-2|TRBV11-2|.
TGTGCCAGCAGCTTAGATCAGGAGGGTGGCTACACCTTC
CASSLDQEGGYTF
>.|TRBJ1-4|TRBV27|few
TGTGCCAGCAGTGTCGTGGGGGGGGCTCGAGGAAAACTGTTTTTT
CASSVVGGARGKLFF
>.|TRBJ2-7|TRBV5-6|once
TGTGCCAGCAGCGTTGGCAGGGGACCCCACGAGCAGTACTTC
CASSVGRGPHEQYF
>.|TRBJ2-5|TRBV10-2|.
TGCGCCAGCAGTGAAGGTAGCGAGACCCAGTACTTC
CASSEGSETQYF
>TRBD2|TRBJ2-1|TRBV9|many
TGTGCCAGCAGCGCTCACCCATCTTGGACTAGCCCCTACAATGAGCAGTTCTTC
CASSAHPSWTSPYNEQFF
>TRBD1|TRBJ1-2|TRBV29-1|.
TGCAGCGTTGAAAGTTCAGGGGGCCTCTATGGCTACACCTTC
CSVESSGGLYGYTF
>.|TRBJ1-3|TRBV7-6|.
TGTGCCAGCAGCTTAGCGGTGGGCAGCTCTGGAAACACCATATATTTT
CASSLAVGSSGNTIYF
>TRBD2|TRBJ2-7|TRBV27|few
TGTGCCACCAAAACGGGAGGCACCTACGAGCAGTACTTC
CATKTGGTYEQYF
>.|TRBJ1-3|TRBV30|once
TGTGCCTGGACCCCGGACAGCGTCAGAAACACCATATATTTT
CAWTPDSVRNTIYF
>TRBD1|TRBJ1-1|TRBV5-8|.
TGTGCCAGCAGTTGGGACAGCAGGAACACTGAAGCTTTCTTT
CASSWDSRNTEAFF
>TRBD2|TRBJ2-3|TRBV30|.
TGTGCCTGGAGTCTAGCGGTTAGCACAGATACGCAGTATTTT
CAWSLAVSTDTQYF
>.|TRBJ2-7|TRBV12-5|.
TGTGCTAGTGGTAACGGGACATCCTACGAGCAGTACTTC
CASGNGTSYEQYF
>TRBD1|TRBJ2-6|TRBV13|.
TGTGCCAGCAGCTTCACCCGGACAGGGCTTGGCTCCCTCTCTGGGGCCAACGTCCTGACTTTC
CASSFTRTGLGSLSGANVLTF
>.|TRBJ2-5|TRBV5-1|.
TGCGCCAGCAGCTTGGGGCGGGTTCTCCAAGAAGAGACCCAGTACTTC
CASSLGRVLQEETQYF
>TRBD1|TRBJ1-5|TRBV28|.
TGTGCCAGCAGTTCTCGACCGGGACAGGGAAGAATTGTAGGCAATCAGCCCCAGCATTTT
CASSSRPGQGRIVGNQPQHF
>.|TRBJ2-7|TRBV27|once
TGTGCCAGCAGACCGACAGGCCTTCCTTCCTACGAGCGGTACTTC
CASRPTGLPSYERYF
>.|TRBJ1-2|TRBV6-1|.
TGTGCCAGCAGTGAAACCGCCCCCAGATATGGCTACACCTTC
CASSETAPRYGYTF
>TRBD1|TRBJ1-2|TRBV5-4|once
TGTGCCAGCAGCCCTCCGGGACAGGGGTTTGGCTACACCTTC
CASSPPGQGFGYTF
>.|TRBJ2-6|TRBV19|.
TGTGCCAGTAGTAAACAGAGGGCTGGGGCCAACGTCCTGACTTTC
CASSKQRAGANVLTF
>.|TRBJ2-5|TRBV5-6|.
TGTGCCAGCAGCCGACGGAGTCAAGAGACCCAGTACTTC
CASSRRSQETQYF
>.|TRBJ2-1|TRBV7-9|.
TGTGCCAGCAGCTTAGGGGCCAAGTACAATGAGCAGTTCTTC
CASSLGAKYNEQFF
>TRBD1|TRBJ2-1|TRBV23-1|.
TGCGCCAGCAATGGGACAGGGAAACTGTCCAAATGGGGTGAGCAGTTCTTC
CASNGTGKLSKWGEQFF
>.|TRBJ2-1|TRBV6-1|.
TGTGCCAGCAGTGAACTGGCAGTTACCTACAATGAGCAGTTCTTC
CASSELAVTYNEQFF
>.|TRBJ1-6|TRBV6-5|.
TGTGCCAGCAGTTACCCCGGCAGGGCCTCACCCCTCCACTTT
CASSYPGRASPLHF
>TRBD2|TRBJ2-1|TRBV12-5|.
TGTGCTAGTGGTAGCGGGGGGCTAACCTACAATGAGCAGTTCTTC
CASGSGGLTYNEQFF
>TRBD1|TRBJ1-2|TRBV6-5|.
TGTGCCAGCAGTCCGGGACAGGGGGAGCTCTATGGCTACACCTTC
CASSPGQGELYGYTF
>.|TRBJ2-3|TRBV7-2|once
TGTGCCAGCAGCTTAGACGGGGGCACAGATACGCAGTATTTT
CASSLDGGTDTQYF
>.|TRBJ2-3|TRBV6-5|.
TGTGCCAGCAGCCCCGGGGGTCCCACAGATAAGCAGTATTTT
CASSPGGPTDKQYF
>TRBD2|TRBJ2-7|TRBV4-3|.
TGCGCCAGCAGCCAGGGACTAGCGGGGGCATACGAGCAGTACTTC
CASSQGLAGAYEQYF